This T cell receptor beta chain is drawn from a study of OX40 agonist ivuxolimab in advanced cancers. Study-level findings and limits: Part of the nonresponder group also had normalized T-cell clonal expansion that was low. Clonal expansion by week 6 occurred in CD4+ and CD8+ blood T cells (at 0.1 to 3.0 mg/kg). The specificity for antigen of the expanded peripheral T cells was not determined.

This clone was counted a single time. Its cognate antigen is unknown. Here immunoSEQ multiplex PCR was the method, and the copy in TCRdb shows in-frame clones only, minus some. The profile shows roughly 28,000 clones, roughly nine tenths of them singletons. Autoimmune disease history or systemic immunosuppression excluded patients. Germline V gene sequence: CDR1 MNHEY, CDR2 SVGAGI. Trimming at V came to 4 bases and at J to 7 bases, leaving 6 bases not matched to a gene. CDR3 length: 15 residues. Source: CD4+ or CD8+ T cells sorted from blood, taken in a trial of the OX40 agonist ivuxolimab. This receptor was identified in an adult with an advanced solid tumor such as melanoma, head and neck, liver or kidney cancer. This chain connects TRBV6-5 to TRBJ1-6, with 8 positions matching TRBD1. This CDR3 is CASSSIPGGNSPLHF. The CDR3 DNA reads TGTGCCAGCAGTTCGATCCCAGGGGGCAATTCACCCCTCCACTTT.